This T cell receptor (beta chain) stems from a study of T cells in Graves' hyperthyroidism and ophthalmopathy. Study-wide results and limits: Blood also carried most thyroid clonotypes expanded above 0.001.

Graves' hyperthyroidism qualified as stable when ophthalmopathy did not progress within 18 months. Clinical symptoms, serum thyroxine, TRAb, thyroid ultrasound and orbital computed tomography established diagnosis. Between the trimmed V and J ends, which lost 8 bases and 8 bases, there was a span of 9 bases. This CDR3 region has 9 residues. Germline V gene lookup returns CDR1 SQVTM and CDR2 ANQGSEA. Template material for amplifying TCR beta CDR3 regions consisted of RNA transcripts. The HTBI primer set served for first-round RT-PCR of the TCR CDR3. TCRdb re-analysed the multiplex PCR reads in MiXCR, keeping a single row per CDR3 protein. The profile shows some 600,000 distinct CDR3 sequences, under 60% of them singletons. In its sample, this clonotype was seen many times. Its target is not known.

This chain uses TRBV29-1 with TRBJ1-2; D is uncertain. Sequencing was carried out using peripheral blood or thyroid tissue (not recorded which). This TCR came from a young woman with Graves' hyperthyroidism. Here the CDR3 DNA reads TGCAGCCTTGGTGCAGGCTACACCTTC. This gives the protein CSLGAGYTF.